The 26 T cell receptor beta chains below all came from one sample that was sequenced in a study of cytomegalovirus exposure and HLA in healthy donors. Sequenced by immunoSEQ multiplex PCR; TCRdb stores in-frame clones only, minus some. The table has roughly 140,000 clones, approximately 88% seen once. The sequenced sample was PBMCs. These receptors were collected from a young woman in good health and CMV-seropositive.

This rearrangement joins TRBV6-8 to TRBJ2-7; 9 nucleotides line up with TRBD2. This CDR3 is 14 amino acids long. Germline CDR1 is MNHGY and CDR2 is SAAAGT. V lost 5 bases, J lost 7 bases, and 9 bases stayed unmatched. CDR3 nucleotide sequence: TGTGCCAGCAGTCCGGGACTAGCCTTGTGGGAGCAGTACTTC. It yields the protein CASSPGLALWEQYF.

The rearrangement uses TRBV13 and TRBJ2-7; D perhaps matches TRBD1 (7 bases). The length of the CDR3 is 16 residues. With 3 bases removed from V and 4 bases from J, the gap between germline ends came to 19 bases. Germline CDR1 PRHDT, CDR2 FYEKMQ (reference sequence). CDR3 sequence (DNA): TGTGCCAGCAGCTTGGTGGCGGGACAGCGCACTTACGAGCAGTACTTC. Amino acid sequence: CASSLVAGQRTYEQYF. The variable domain in full, completed from reference TRBV13 and TRBJ2-7, reads AAGVIQSPRHLIKEKRETATLKCYPIPRHDTVYWYQQGPGQDPQFLISFYEKMQSDKGSIPDRFSAQQFSDYHSELNMSSLELGDSALYFCASSLVAGQRTYEQYFGPGTRLTVT.

The J gene is TRBJ2-1, the V gene TRBV5-8, with 10 bases that match TRBD1. Trimming at V came to 1 base and at J to 8 bases, leaving 18 bases not matched to a gene. CDR3 length: 19 amino acids. Germline-derived CDR1 and CDR2 are SGHTS and YDEGEE. CDR3 in amino acids: CASSLSFPAGQGDVDEQFF. Here the CDR3 DNA reads TGTGCCAGCAGCTTGTCTTTTCCAGCCGGACAGGGGGACGTCGATGAGCAGTTCTTC.

This rearrangement joins TRBV25-1 to TRBJ2-3; TRBD1 is a possible D gene (6 bases). The CDR3 covers 17 residues. Between the trimmed V and J ends, which lost 4 bases and 2 bases, there was a span of 19 bases. The germline CDR1 and CDR2 sequences are MGHDK and SYGVNS. The chain's CDR3 is CASSVSGQLLATDTQYF. In DNA, the CDR3 is TGTGCCAGCAGTGTGTCCGGACAGTTGCTAGCCACAGATACGCAGTATTTT.

This clone was seen a handful of times. This rearrangement joins TRBV6-5 to TRBJ1-2; 8 bases map to TRBD1. The length of the CDR3 is 13 residues. The V and J ends lost 10 bases and 4 bases, in that order; junction bases with no gene match: 8. Germline CDR1 and CDR2: MNHEY and SVGAGI. This CDR3 is CATGQVHTYGYTF. CDR3 DNA: TGTGCCACGGGACAGGTCCATACCTATGGCTACACCTTC.

This chain joins TRBV19 and TRBJ1-5; no definite D call. Germline CDR1 is LNHDA and CDR2 is SQIVND (reference sequence). The CDR3 spans 19 residues. Trimming left V 4 bases short and J 7 bases short, with 29 bases between. The CDR3 bases are TGTGCCAGTAGTAGCCCGGGGAGCAGGAAACACTCTATTGGGCAGCCCCAGCATTTT. Its protein is CASSSPGSRKHSIGQPQHF.

This chain uses TRBV5-1 with TRBJ2-1; 7 nucleotides line up with TRBD2. Germline V gives CDR1 SGHRS, CDR2 YFSETQ. V was clipped by 2 bases and J by 9 bases; unmatched bases: 8. The CDR3 consists of 14 residues. This CDR3 is CASSFGRERGEQFF. As DNA, the CDR3 is TGCGCCAGCAGCTTCGGGCGGGAGAGGGGTGAGCAGTTCTTC.

The rearrangement joins TRBV19 to TRBJ2-3; D is undetermined. V dropped 11 bases and J dropped 2 bases, with 20 bases sitting between them. The length of the CDR3 is 15 residues. CDR1 and CDR2 (germline): LNHDA, SQIVND (reference sequence). CDR3 in amino acids: CARESWRPATDTQYF. CDR3 DNA sequence: TGTGCCCGAGAATCGTGGCGGCCTGCCACAGATACGCAGTATTTT.

V is TRBV28 and J is TRBJ2-4; D unclear. The CDR3 totals 13 residues. V was pared by 10 bases and J by 0 bases, with 10 bases between. Germline-derived CDR1 and CDR2 are MDHEN and SYDVKM. DNA of the CDR3: TGTGCCATTTCAGAATTAGCCAAAAACATTCAGTACTTC. Amino acids: CAISELAKNIQYF.

This chain joins TRBV7-3 and TRBJ2-7; perhaps TRBD2 as D (5 bases). Trimming pared 1 base from V and 2 bases from J, leaving 12 bases between. The CDR3 is 15 residues long. The V gene's germline CDR1 is SGHTA and CDR2 FQGTGA. The CDR3 nucleotides read TGTGCCAGCAGCTTAAGCCCCGGGAACCCCTACGAGCAGTACTTC. The encoded protein is CASSLSPGNPYEQYF.

The chain links TRBV7-9 to TRBJ2-1; no clear D. V was cut by 8 bases and J by 5 bases, with 13 bases left in between. Germline V CDR1 and CDR2: SEHNR, FQNEAQ (reference sequence). This CDR3 contains 13 residues. CDR3 DNA sequence: TGTGCCAGCCTGTTTAGTATCCACAATGAGCAGTTCTTC. This encodes CASLFSIHNEQFF.

This sequence joins TRBV5-1 and TRBJ2-5, with 12 positions matching TRBD2. CDR1 is SGHRS and CDR2 is YFSETQ in the germline V gene. After removal of 5 bases from V and 5 bases from J, the junction contained 7 bases not matched to a gene. The CDR3 covers 15 residues. DNA for the CDR3: TGCGCCAGCAGAACCGGGACTAGCGGGTCTGAGACCCAGTACTTC. The encoded protein is CASRTGTSGSETQYF.

This clone was seen a few times. The V call is TRBV5-1, the J call TRBJ1-2; D possibly corresponds to TRBD1 (5 bases). Per germline, CDR1 SGHRS and CDR2 YFSETQ. This CDR3 comprises 13 residues. Trimming took 0 bases from V and 4 from J, leaving 7 bases between them. CDR3: CASSLDRTYGYTF. The CDR3 DNA is TGCGCCAGCAGCTTGGACAGGACCTATGGCTACACCTTC.

This rearrangement joins TRBV9 to TRBJ2-1; 11 bases fit TRBD2. The trim removed 6 bases at V and 6 bases at J, leaving 8 bases unmatched. CDR1 and CDR2 (germline): SGDLS, YYNGEE. The CDR3 has 15 amino acids. In nucleotides, the CDR3 is TGTGCCAGCACCGAGACTAGCGGGGACTTCAATGAGCAGTTCTTC. It yields the protein CASTETSGDFNEQFF. Combining the CDR3 with reference TRBV9 and TRBJ2-1 gives the whole variable domain DSGVTQTPKHLITATGQRVTLRCSPRSGDLSVYWYQQSLDQGLQFLIQYYNGEERAKGNILERFSAQQFPDLHSELNLSSLELGDSALYFCASTETSGDFNEQFFGPGTRLTVL.

This chain uses TRBV30 with TRBJ2-3, with no clear D. The V and J ends lost 1 base and 0 bases respectively, with 5 bases between them. Germline CDR1 is GTSNPN and CDR2 is SVGIG (reference sequence). There are 13 residues in the CDR3. The CDR3 nucleotides read TGTGCCTGGAGTGGGGCTAGCACAGATACGCAGTATTTT. Protein product: CAWSGASTDTQYF.

The J gene is TRBJ2-3, the V gene TRBV5-6, with 7 nucleotides matching TRBD2. Germline lookup yields CDR1 SGHDT and CDR2 YYEEEE. The CDR3 is 13 amino acids. Unmatched junction bases numbered 3, after V lost 6 bases and J lost 2 bases. CDR3 region: CASTGTITDTQYF. CDR3 DNA: TGTGCCAGCACCGGGACTATCACAGATACGCAGTATTTT.

There are many counts of this clone. The chain joins TRBV6-1 to TRBJ1-2; D possibly corresponds to TRBD1 (5 bases). This CDR3 contains 15 residues. V lost 3 bases to trimming and J lost 8 bases, with 19 bases between them. Germline CDR1 is MNHNS and CDR2 is SASEGT. The CDR3 reads CASSDGAVVGDGYTF. CDR3 DNA sequence: TGTGCCAGCAGTGATGGGGCGGTGGTCGGTGACGGCTACACCTTC.

This clone showed up just once. The chain couples TRBV5-1 to TRBJ2-7; 7 nucleotides match TRBD1. Germline V gene sequence: CDR1 SGHRS, CDR2 YFSETQ. The CDR3 runs 17 residues. The ends lost 1 base at V and 5 bases at J; junction bases unmatched: 15. CDR3 nucleotide sequence: TGCGCCAGCAGCTTGTACCTTAAGACAGGGTTGTGGGACGAGCAGTACTTC. Amino acids: CASSLYLKTGLWDEQYF.

This chain links TRBV13 with TRBJ1-2; 7 bases align to TRBD1. Germline V gives CDR1 PRHDT, CDR2 FYEKMQ (reference sequence). Losses at the gene ends were 4 bases for V and 4 bases for J; bases not matched to a gene: 9. The CDR3 is 15 residues long. The CDR3 loop is CASSSQGGAGYGYTF. The CDR3 DNA sequence: TGTGCCAGCAGCTCTCAGGGGGGCGCGGGCTATGGCTACACCTTC.

The chain combines TRBV14 with TRBJ1-1; D is unclear. The V and J ends lost 1 base and 3 bases respectively, with 12 bases between them. This CDR3 has 15 amino acids. Germline V gene lookup returns CDR1 SGHDN and CDR2 FVKESK. The CDR3 spells CASSQVAVSDTEAFF. Here the CDR3 DNA reads TGTGCCAGCAGCCAAGTAGCAGTTAGTGACACTGAAGCTTTCTTT.

The gene calls are TRBV2 and TRBJ1-5; D may be TRBD1 (5 bases). Germline V lookup: CDR1 SNHLY, CDR2 FYNNEI. V lost 1 base to trimming and J lost 4 bases, with 8 bases between them. This CDR3 is built from 14 residues. The CDR3, as DNA: TGTGCCAGCAGTGAAGGCCGGGGGAATCAGCCCCAGCATTTT. It is translated as CASSEGRGNQPQHF. The full variable domain, rest sourced from reference TRBV2 and TRBJ1-5, is EPEVTQTPSHQVTQMGQEVILRCVPISNHLYFYWYRQILGQKVEFLVSFYNNEISEKSEIFDDQFSVERPDGSNFTLKIRSTKLEDSAMYFCASSEGRGNQPQHFGDGTRLSIL.

The chain is built from TRBV29-1 and TRBJ2-1; D remains ambiguous. The germline gives CDR1 SQVTM, CDR2 ANQGSEA. V was shortened by 4 bases and J by 0 bases, with 10 bases between the two germline ends. The CDR3 covers 14 residues. CDR3 nucleotides: TGCAGCGTTGCCGTTTTTAGCTCCTACAATGAGCAGTTCTTC. Translating gives CSVAVFSSYNEQFF.

The genes are TRBV2 and TRBJ2-3; TRBD2 is a possible D gene (5 bases). Per germline, CDR1 SNHLY and CDR2 FYNNEI. The CDR3 totals 15 residues. The V and J ends lost 6 bases and 6 bases respectively, with 19 bases between them. DNA for the CDR3: TGTGCCAGCAGCCTCGGAGTAGTAGGCGGGGATACGCAGTATTTT. Protein sequence: CASSLGVVGGDTQYF.

This rearrangement joins TRBV28 to TRBJ2-7; 7 positions match TRBD2. The germline CDR1 and CDR2 sequences are MDHEN and SYDVKM. This CDR3 spans 13 amino acids. Germline trimming cut 5 bases from V and 6 bases from J; bases unmatched to any gene: 7. CDR3 in DNA: TGTGCCAGCAGTCCCCTCGGACTAGTCGAGCAGTACTTC. Amino acids: CASSPLGLVEQYF.

The chain is built from TRBV4-1 and TRBJ1-5; D unresolved. Trimming left V 0 bases short and J 4 bases short, with 10 bases between. Germline-derived CDR1 and CDR2 are MGHRA and YSYEKL. The CDR3 totals 15 residues. The CDR3 nucleotides are TGCGCCAGCAGCCAAGATATGGCCGCTAATCAGCCCCAGCATTTT. It codes for CASSQDMAANQPQHF.

CDR3: CASSELDRDAYEQYF. The CDR3 DNA is TGTGCCAGCAGTGAGCTAGACAGGGATGCCTACGAGCAGTACTTC. The V call is TRBV2, the J call TRBJ2-7; 7 nucleotides agree with TRBD1. CDR1 is SNHLY and CDR2 is FYNNEI in the germline V gene. The length of the CDR3 is 15 residues. Trimming cost V 3 bases and J 2 bases; bases outside gene matches: 7.